The entry below describes one TCR beta chain. What it binds is unknown. The data were produced by immunoSEQ multiplex PCR, yet TCRdb's version contains in-frame clones alone and is incomplete. The sample yields over a million clones, around 98% seen once. The data stem from a study of shared clonotypes between healthy human individuals. Study-wide background: A couple of women and a few men aged 18 to 49 made up the donors.

Study-wide results and caveats: Generation probability values for non-shared clonotypes were lower than those for clonotypes shared by all four donors. Deeper or shallower sequencing was expected to change how clonotypes are shared among donors.

This CDR3 is 17 amino acids long. The V gene end was trimmed by 4 bases and the J gene end by 6 bases; junction bases not matched to a gene: 8. CDR1 is SGHNT, CDR2 YYREEE, per germline (reference sequence). Material for sequencing was naive CD4+ T cells sorted from blood. Subset meaning: CD45RA+ positively selected. The clonotype comes from a man aged 25 to 40 in good health. The chain is built from TRBV5-4 and TRBJ2-2, with TRBD2 matching 14 bases. CDR3 loop: CASSQGLAGGLPGELFF. In nucleotides, the CDR3 is TGTGCCAGCAGCCAAGGACTAGCGGGAGGATTACCCGGGGAGCTGTTTTTT. Full variable domain (rest looked up from reference TRBV5-4 and TRBJ2-2): ETGVTQSPTHLIKTRGQQVTLRCSSQSGHNTVSWYQQALGQGPQFIFQYYREEENGRGNFPPRFSGLQFPNYSSELNVNALELDDSALYLCASSQGLAGGLPGELFFGEGSRLTVL.